This T cell receptor beta chain was sequenced in a study of OX40 agonist ivuxolimab in advanced cancers. V gave up 3 bases and J gave up 4 bases, with 17 bases separating them. There are 15 residues in the CDR3. Germline assignment: CDR1 SGHRS and CDR2 YFSETQ. Method: immunoSEQ multiplex PCR; TCRdb's copy keeps in-frame clones and lacks some. The sample shows some 10,000 clones, 70% to 90% of them seen only once. The receptor was isolated from an adult with an advanced solid tumor such as melanoma, head and neck, liver or kidney cancer. V gene TRBV5-1 combines with J gene TRBJ2-7; maybe TRBD1 (5 bases). The sequencing used CD4+ or CD8+ T cells sorted from blood, collected in a trial of the OX40 agonist ivuxolimab. The CDR3 loop reads CASSSRSGLIYEQYF. The CDR3 nucleotides are TGCGCCAGCAGCTCCCGGTCAGGGCTGATATACGAGCAGTACTTC.